This T cell receptor (beta chain) was found in a study of glioma-infiltrating T cells after dendritic cell vaccination (dated by TCRdb to about 2016). About the study as a whole: The cohort included roughly 15 glioblastoma patients drawn from Phase I and II dendritic cell vaccination trials, of whom 9 were newly diagnosed and 6 had recurrent disease. Between the early 2000s and the early 2010s, the patients were given dendritic cell vaccination pulsed with autologous tumor lysate. To make the vaccine, monocyte-derived dendritic cells were cultured for under 9 days with IL-4 and GM-CSF and then pulsed overnight with autologous tumor lysate. Patients received three intradermal dendritic cell vaccine injections at biweekly intervals in the arm below the axilla. Deep sequencing of TCR beta CDR3 regions was used to quantify tumor-infiltrating lymphocyte content and compare tumor and blood repertoires in dendritic cell-vaccinated glioblastoma patients. Survival after dendritic cell vaccination was correlated with TCR sequencing metrics such as TIL content and the overlap between tumor and blood repertoires.

Using the immunoSEQ assay, TCRB CDR3 regions were amplified from about 1.9 micrograms of genomic DNA, or from all available DNA when less than that was on hand. The multiplex PCR relied on 60 forward primers for TCR V beta segments and 13 reverse primers for J beta segments. To estimate the number of reads per starting template, synthetic control templates were added to each sample at limiting dilution. The Illumina HiSeq System generated sequencing reads of 87 bp. As for how the authors treated the data: PCR and sequencing errors were removed by merging closely related sequences with a nearest neighbor algorithm. TCR overlap was measured as the percentage of unique tumor TCR beta sequences also present in the same patient's peripheral blood. TCRdb limited this immuneACCESS table to in-frame rearrangements with V and J called. A share of clones is missing; checked studies link under half to unresolved V genes, and the rest is unexplained. The V and J calls and clone size come from that table; D and trimming were worked out from the DNA. The sample table shows about 91,000 clones, and 75% to 85% are seen once. The ten top clones hold approximately 2% of the sample.

The sample's time point label, decoded: after dendritic cell vaccination, including at tumor progression/relapse. Selection of patients required sufficient residual fresh-frozen tumor tissue and over two years of available survival data. An isocitrate dehydrogenase mutation was not carried by any of the glioblastoma patients, although molecular status was otherwise variable. PBMC were collected before vaccination, two weeks after the third vaccination, and at tumor progression if tumor progression occurred. The Qiagen DNeasy Blood extraction Kit was used to extract genomic DNA. Results the study describes overall, beyond this receptor: The response model built on TCR overlap across three groups was characterized as speculative, with prospective validation still needed. TCR clonality showed no direct relationship with survival, which suggests that a diverse polyclonal response may matter. The cohort was small and heterogeneous, only a few patients had full blood and tumor sets, and even fewer had initial-recurrent tumor pairs. After dendritic cell vaccination, a higher estimated pretreatment TIL content predicted longer time to progression and overall survival.

In the case of this clone: Which antigen it targets is not known. Base qualities are not recorded, but no much larger clone differs from it by a single base.

From the germline V gene, CDR1 is MDHEN and CDR2 is SYDVKM. Ends trimmed: V by 5 bases, J by 1 base; bases unmatched to a gene: 4. From cysteine to phenylalanine, the CDR3 is 14 amino acids long. This entry keeps only the CDR3 DNA: 42 bases, framed from base 1. Sequenced here: blood, sampled after dendritic cell vaccination. The chain is made from TRBV28 and TRBJ2-5; 7 of the junction bases match TRBD1. This TCR was recovered from a human donor with glioblastoma. CDR3 region: CASSLGTAQETQYF. The DNA sequence is TGTGCCAGCAGTCTCGGGACAGCCCAAGAGACCCAGTACTTC.